This TCR beta chain comes out of a study of blood T cell repertoires in COVID-19. Study-level information: From the United States, Italy and Spain came samples of acute and convalescent COVID-19. The analysed material was cDNA or gDNA that came from T cells, B-cell-depleted T cells, or PBMCs.

This CDR3 is built from 15 residues. Per the germline V gene, CDR1 is SGHDN and CDR2 is FVKESK. With V trimmed by 5 bases and J by 7 bases, 7 bases remained unmatched. Measured with immunoSEQ multiplex PCR; TCRdb has only the in-frame clones, and not every one. The sample contains some 40,000 clones, roughly 82% of which appear only once. This TCR was recovered from a man in his fifties with active or convalescent COVID-19. The specimen was peripheral blood. The V and J genes are TRBV14 and TRBJ1-6, with 8 bases identical to TRBD1. The CDR3, as DNA: TGTGCCAGCAGCATACAGGGGGATCGGAATTCACCCCTCCACTTT. It yields the protein CASSIQGDRNSPLHF. Variable domain in full (rest from reference TRBV14 and TRBJ1-6): EAGVTQFPSHSVIEKGQTVTLRCDPISGHDNLYWYRRVMGKEIKFLLHFVKESKQDESGMPNNRFLAERTGGTYSTLKVQPAELEDSGVYFCASSIQGDRNSPLHFGNGTRLTVT.